The present T cell receptor (beta chain) was sequenced within a study of shared clonotypes between healthy human individuals. Study-level results: Investigators collected only blood, and repertoires in tissues likely differ. Inspection by rarefaction showed sorted-subset sequencing to be incomplete despite large depth.

Splitting of each subset's genomic DNA was done evenly across several immunoSEQ plates. The data were produced by immunoSEQ multiplex PCR, yet TCRdb's version contains in-frame clones alone and is incomplete. Among roughly 1,000,000 clones listed, about 80% were seen once. As regards this clone: The antigen remains unidentified.

Trimming at V came to 3 bases and at J to 3 bases, leaving 6 bases not matched to a gene. This CDR3 spans 16 amino acids. The germline gives CDR1 LGHNA, CDR2 YNFKEQ. The receptor's source is a man aged 18 to 29 in good health. Some clones in this sample may be carry-over from other donors' samples. The sample was memory CD4+ T cells from PBMCs. Subset given: CD45RA-negative fraction. This rearrangement joins TRBV4-2 to TRBJ2-5; TRBD2 matches 11 bases. CDR3 residues: CASSQGIAGGEETQYF. The CDR3 nucleotides read TGTGCCAGCAGCCAGGGCATAGCGGGGGGGGAAGAGACCCAGTACTTC.